This T cell receptor (beta chain) emerged from a study of blood T cell repertoires in COVID-19. Study as a whole: The United States, Italy and Spain supplied acute and convalescent COVID-19 samples. From T cells, B-cell-depleted T cells, or PBMCs came the material, which was cDNA or gDNA.

In the original analysis: How many nucleated cells were present was estimated from reference gene primer amplification. The protocol was immunoSEQ multiplex PCR, while the TCRdb copy is restricted to in-frame clones and leaves out a portion. That table supplies the V and J calls and clone size; D and trimming were determined from the DNA. The table records tens of thousands of clones, 75% to 85% of them present only once. The CDR3 has 17 residues. The V gene's germline CDR1 is MGHRA and CDR2 YSYEKL. V shed 1 base and J shed 0 bases, with 13 bases lying between them. Sequenced input: peripheral blood. The chain recombines TRBV4-1 with TRBJ1-5; D is perhaps TRBD1 (6 bases). The sequence came from a human donor in a cohort sampled during active COVID-19. CDR3 region: CASSQGTAYNSNQPQHF. CDR3 sequence (DNA): TGCGCCAGCAGCCAAGGGACAGCTTACAATAGCAATCAGCCCCAGCATTTT.